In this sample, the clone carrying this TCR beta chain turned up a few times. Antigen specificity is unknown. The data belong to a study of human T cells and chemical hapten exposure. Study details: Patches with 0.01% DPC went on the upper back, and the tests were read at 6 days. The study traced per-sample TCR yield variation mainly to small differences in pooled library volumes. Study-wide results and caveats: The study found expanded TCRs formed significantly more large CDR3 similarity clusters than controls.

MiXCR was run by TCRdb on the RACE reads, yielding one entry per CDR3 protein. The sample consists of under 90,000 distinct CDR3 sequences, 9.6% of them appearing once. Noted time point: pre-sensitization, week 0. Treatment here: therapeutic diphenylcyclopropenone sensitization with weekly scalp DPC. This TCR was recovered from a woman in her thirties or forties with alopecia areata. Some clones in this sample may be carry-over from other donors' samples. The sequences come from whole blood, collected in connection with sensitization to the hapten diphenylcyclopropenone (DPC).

In nucleotides, the CDR3 is TGCGCCAGCAGTGGGACCCCCTGGACTAGCGGGCTTCCAAGCTCCTACAATGAGCAGTTCTTC. Protein product: CASSGTPWTSGLPSSYNEQFF. The chain joins TRBV10-1 to TRBJ2-1; 11 nucleotides align to TRBD2. Germline V gives CDR1 WNHNN, CDR2 SYGVQD (reference sequence). The CDR3 covers 21 residues. V was pared by 4 bases and J by 0 bases, with 17 bases of the junction left unmatched.